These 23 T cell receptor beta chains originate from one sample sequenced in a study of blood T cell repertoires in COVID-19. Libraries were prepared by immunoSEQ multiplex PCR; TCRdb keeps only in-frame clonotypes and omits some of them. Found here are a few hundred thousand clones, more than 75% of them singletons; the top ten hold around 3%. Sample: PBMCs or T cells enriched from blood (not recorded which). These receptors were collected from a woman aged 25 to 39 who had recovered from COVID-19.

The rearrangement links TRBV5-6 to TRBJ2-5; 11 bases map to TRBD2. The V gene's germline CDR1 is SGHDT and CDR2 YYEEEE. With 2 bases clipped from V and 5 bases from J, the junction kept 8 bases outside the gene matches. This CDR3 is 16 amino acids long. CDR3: CASSLSTSGTWETQYF. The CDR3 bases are TGTGCCAGCAGCTTATCGACTAGCGGGACCTGGGAGACCCAGTACTTC.

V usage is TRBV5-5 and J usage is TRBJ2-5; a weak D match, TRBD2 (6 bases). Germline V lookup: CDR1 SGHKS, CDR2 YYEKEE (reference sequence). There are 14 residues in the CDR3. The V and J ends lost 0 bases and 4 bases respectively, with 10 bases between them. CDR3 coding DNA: TGTGCCAGCAGCTTGGAGTGGCGGGGAGAGACCCAGTACTTC. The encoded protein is CASSLEWRGETQYF.

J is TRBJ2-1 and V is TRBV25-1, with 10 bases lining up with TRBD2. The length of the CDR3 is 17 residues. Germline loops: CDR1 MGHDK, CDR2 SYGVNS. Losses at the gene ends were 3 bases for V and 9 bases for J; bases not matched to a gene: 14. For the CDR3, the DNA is TGTGCCAGCAGTGAGGGAGGGCTAGCGGGAGAATTGGGTGAGCAGTTCTTC. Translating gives CASSEGGLAGELGEQFF.

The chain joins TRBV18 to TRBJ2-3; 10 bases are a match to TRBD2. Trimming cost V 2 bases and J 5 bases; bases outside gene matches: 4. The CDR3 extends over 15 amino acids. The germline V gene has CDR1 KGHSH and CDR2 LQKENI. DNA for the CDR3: TGTGCCAGCTCACCAAGCGGGGGGGCCAAAGATACGCAGTATTTT. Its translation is CASSPSGGAKDTQYF.

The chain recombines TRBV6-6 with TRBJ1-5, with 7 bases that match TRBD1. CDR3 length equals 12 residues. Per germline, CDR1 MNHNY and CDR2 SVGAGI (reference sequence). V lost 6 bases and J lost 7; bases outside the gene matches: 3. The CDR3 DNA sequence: TGTGCCAGCAGCACAGGGGCACAGCCCCAGCATTTT. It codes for CASSTGAQPQHF.

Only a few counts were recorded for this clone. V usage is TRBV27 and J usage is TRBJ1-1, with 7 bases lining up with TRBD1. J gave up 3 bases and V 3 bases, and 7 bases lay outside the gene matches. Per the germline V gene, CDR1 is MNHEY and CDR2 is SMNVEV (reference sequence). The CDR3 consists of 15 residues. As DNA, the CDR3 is TGTGCCAGCAGTTTGACGACAGGGATCTACACTGAAGCTTTCTTT. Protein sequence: CASSLTTGIYTEAFF.

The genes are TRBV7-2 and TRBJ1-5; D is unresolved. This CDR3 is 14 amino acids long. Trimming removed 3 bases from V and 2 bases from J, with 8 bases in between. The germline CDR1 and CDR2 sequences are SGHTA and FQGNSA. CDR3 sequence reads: CASSLRRGNQPQHF. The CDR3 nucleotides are TGTGCCAGCAGCTTGAGGCGGGGCAATCAGCCCCAGCATTTT.

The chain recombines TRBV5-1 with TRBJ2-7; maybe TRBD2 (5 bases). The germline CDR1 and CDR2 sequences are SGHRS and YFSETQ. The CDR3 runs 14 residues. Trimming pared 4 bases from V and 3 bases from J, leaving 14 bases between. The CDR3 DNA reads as TGCGCCAGCAGCAAGGACGGACGGGACTACGAGCAGTACTTC. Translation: CASSKDGRDYEQYF. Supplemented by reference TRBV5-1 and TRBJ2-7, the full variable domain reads KAGVTQTPRYLIKTRGQQVTLSCSPISGHRSVSWYQQTPGQGLQFLFEYFSETQRNKGNFPGRFSGRQFSNSRSEMNVSTLELGDSALYLCASSKDGRDYEQYFGPGTRLTVT.

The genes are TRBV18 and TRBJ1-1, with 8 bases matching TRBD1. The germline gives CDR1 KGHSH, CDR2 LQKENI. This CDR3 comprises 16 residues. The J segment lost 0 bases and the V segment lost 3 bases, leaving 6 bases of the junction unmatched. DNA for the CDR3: TGTGCCAGCTCACCCCGGGACAGGAGTCTGAACACTGAAGCTTTCTTT. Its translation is CASSPRDRSLNTEAFF.

CDR3 DNA: TGCGCCAGCAGCCAAAGGCGCGGGGGCTACGAGCAGTACTTC. The encoded protein is CASSQRRGGYEQYF. The rearrangement joins TRBV4-1 to TRBJ2-7, with TRBD2 matching 7 bases. Germline loops: CDR1 MGHRA, CDR2 YSYEKL. J gave up 3 bases and V 2 bases, and 4 bases lay outside the gene matches. This CDR3 contains 14 residues.

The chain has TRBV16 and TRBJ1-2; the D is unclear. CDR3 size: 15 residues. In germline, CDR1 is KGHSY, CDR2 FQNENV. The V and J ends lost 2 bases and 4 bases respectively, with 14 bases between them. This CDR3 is CASSQRGAEGYGYTF. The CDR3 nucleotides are TGTGCCAGCAGCCAACGGGGTGCTGAAGGCTATGGCTACACCTTC.

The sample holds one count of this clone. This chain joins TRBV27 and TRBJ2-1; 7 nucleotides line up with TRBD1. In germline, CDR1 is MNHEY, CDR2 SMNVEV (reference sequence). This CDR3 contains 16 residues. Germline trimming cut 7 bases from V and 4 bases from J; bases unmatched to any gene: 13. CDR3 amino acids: CASKSGQTGSYNEQFF. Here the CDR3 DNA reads TGTGCCAGCAAATCAGGTCAGACAGGGAGTTACAATGAGCAGTTCTTC.

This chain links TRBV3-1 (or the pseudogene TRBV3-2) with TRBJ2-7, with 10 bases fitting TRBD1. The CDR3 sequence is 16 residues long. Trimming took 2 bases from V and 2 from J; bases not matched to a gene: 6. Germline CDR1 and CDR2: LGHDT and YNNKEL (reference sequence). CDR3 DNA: TGTGCCAGCAGCCAACCCGGACAGGGGGAGGCCTACGAGCAGTACTTC. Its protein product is CASSQPGQGEAYEQYF.

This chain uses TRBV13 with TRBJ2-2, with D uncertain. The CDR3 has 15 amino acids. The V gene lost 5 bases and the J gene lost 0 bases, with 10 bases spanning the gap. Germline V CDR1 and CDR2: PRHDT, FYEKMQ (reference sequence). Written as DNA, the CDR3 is TGTGCCAGCAGCCAACGACATTCGAACACCGGGGAGCTGTTTTTT. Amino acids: CASSQRHSNTGELFF. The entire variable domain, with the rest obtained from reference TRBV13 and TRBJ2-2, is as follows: AAGVIQSPRHLIKEKRETATLKCYPIPRHDTVYWYQQGPGQDPQFLISFYEKMQSDKGSIPDRFSAQQFSDYHSELNMSSLELGDSALYFCASSQRHSNTGELFFGEGSRLTVL.

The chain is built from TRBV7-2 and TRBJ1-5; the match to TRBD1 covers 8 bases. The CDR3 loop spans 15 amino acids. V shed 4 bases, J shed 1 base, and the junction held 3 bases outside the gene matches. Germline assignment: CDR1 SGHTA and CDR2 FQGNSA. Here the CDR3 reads CASSSRGLSNQPQHF. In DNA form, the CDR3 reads TGTGCCAGCAGCTCCAGGGGGCTGAGCAATCAGCCCCAGCATTTT.

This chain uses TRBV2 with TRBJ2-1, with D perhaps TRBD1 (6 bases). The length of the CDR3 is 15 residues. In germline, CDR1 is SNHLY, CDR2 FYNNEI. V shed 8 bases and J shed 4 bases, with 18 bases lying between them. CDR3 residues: CASHAGTHSYNEQFF. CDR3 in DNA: TGTGCCAGCCATGCCGGGACACATTCTTACAATGAGCAGTTCTTC.

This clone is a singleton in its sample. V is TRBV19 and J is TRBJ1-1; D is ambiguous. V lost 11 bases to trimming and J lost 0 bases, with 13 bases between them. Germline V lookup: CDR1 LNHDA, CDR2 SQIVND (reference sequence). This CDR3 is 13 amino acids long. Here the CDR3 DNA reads TGTGCCTCAGCGCGGAGCATGAACACTGAAGCTTTCTTT. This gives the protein CASARSMNTEAFF.

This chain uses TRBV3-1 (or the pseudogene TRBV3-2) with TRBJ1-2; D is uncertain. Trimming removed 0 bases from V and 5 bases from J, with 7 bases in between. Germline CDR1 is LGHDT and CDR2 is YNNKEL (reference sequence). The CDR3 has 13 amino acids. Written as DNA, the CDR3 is TGTGCCAGCAGCCAAGATGGCGGGTATGGCTACACCTTC. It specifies CASSQDGGYGYTF.

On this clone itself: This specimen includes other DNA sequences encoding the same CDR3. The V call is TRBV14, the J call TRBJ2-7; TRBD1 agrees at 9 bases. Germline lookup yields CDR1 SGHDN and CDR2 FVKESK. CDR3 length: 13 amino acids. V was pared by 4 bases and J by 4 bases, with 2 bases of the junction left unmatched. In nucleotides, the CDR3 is TGTGCCAGCAGCCCTGGGACAGGGTACGAGCAGTACTTC. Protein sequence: CASSPGTGYEQYF. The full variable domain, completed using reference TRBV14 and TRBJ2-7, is EAGVTQFPSHSVIEKGQTVTLRCDPISGHDNLYWYRRVMGKEIKFLLHFVKESKQDESGMPNNRFLAERTGGTYSTLKVQPAELEDSGVYFCASSPGTGYEQYFGPGTRLTVT.

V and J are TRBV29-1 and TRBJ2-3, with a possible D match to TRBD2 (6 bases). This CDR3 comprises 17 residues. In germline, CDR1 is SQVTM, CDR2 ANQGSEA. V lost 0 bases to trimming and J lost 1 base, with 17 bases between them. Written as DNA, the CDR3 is TGCAGCGTTGAAGATGGGGGGAGGAGTCGCGGCACAGATACGCAGTATTTT. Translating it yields CSVEDGGRSRGTDTQYF.

The CDR3 DNA reads as TGTGCCAGCAGCCCAGGGTTGAACACTGAAGCTTTCTTT. Translating it yields CASSPGLNTEAFF. This chain connects TRBV7-2 to TRBJ1-1; weak D call: TRBD1 (5 bases). The CDR3 totals 13 residues. The V end lost 5 bases, the J end lost 0 bases, and 7 bases lay between the germline ends. Germline CDR1 and CDR2: SGHTA and FQGNSA.

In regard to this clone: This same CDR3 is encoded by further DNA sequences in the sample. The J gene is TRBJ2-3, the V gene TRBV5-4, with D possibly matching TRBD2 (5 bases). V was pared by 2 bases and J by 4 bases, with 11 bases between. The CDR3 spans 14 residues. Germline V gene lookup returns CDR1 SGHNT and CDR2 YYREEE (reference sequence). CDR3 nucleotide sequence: TGTGCCAGCAGCTTTCTAGCAGGTGCAGATACGCAGTATTTT. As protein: CASSFLAGADTQYF.

CDR3 in amino acids: CASSPSGLSYNEQFF. CDR3 sequence (DNA): TGTGCCAGCAGCCCGAGCGGTCTCTCCTACAATGAGCAGTTCTTC. The chain uses TRBV7-9 and TRBJ2-1; a possible D gene is TRBD2 (5 bases). The CDR3 spans 15 residues. CDR1 SEHNR and CDR2 FQNEAQ come from the germline V gene (reference sequence). Trimming cost V 5 bases and J 0 bases, with 11 bases left between them.